This T cell receptor (beta chain) stems from a study of blood T cell repertoires in COVID-19. The CDR3 spans 15 residues. Germline loops: CDR1 SGHDT, CDR2 YYEEEE. Germline trimming cut 5 bases from V and 7 bases from J; bases unmatched to any gene: 14. In the original processing: Reference gene primer amplification gave nucleated cell count estimates. Assay used: immunoSEQ multiplex PCR; TCRdb lists only in-frame clones, some missing. V and J calls and clone size are copied from that table; D and trimming were computed from the DNA. The data hold 350,000 to 400,000 clones, with roughly 88% observed a single time.

This chain links TRBV5-6 with TRBJ2-7; 8 nucleotides line up with TRBD2. The receptor's source is a woman aged 25 to 45 with acute COVID-19. The sample comprised PBMCs or T cells enriched from blood (not recorded which). This CDR3 is CASSLGPGGAREQYF. As DNA, the CDR3 is TGTGCCAGCAGTCTCGGGCCGGGGGGGGCCAGAGAGCAGTACTTC.